The rows below give T cell receptor beta chains drawn from one sample of a study of control samples from healthy donors and cancer patients. Clones were read by immunoSEQ multiplex PCR, and TCRdb kept only the in-frame ones, dropping some. Of 160,000 or so clones in the sample, 96% were seen once. Input material: blood. The receptors here all came from a woman aged 30 to 39 in good health. Both conserved end residues are part of each CDR3. D genes are given only for firm matches. Clone size is stated in some rows and not others, as once, few, many or a class when expanded.

size: -; V: TRBV30; J: TRBJ2-1; D: TRBD2; DNA: TGTGCCTGGAGTCCACCTAGCGGGGGGTTCCTTGGGCAGTTCTTC; CDR3: CAWSPPSGGFLGQFF
size: -; V: TRBV28; J: TRBJ1-1; D: TRBD1; DNA: TGTGCCAGCAGGCCACAGGGGGCTAGGATGAACACTGAAGCTTTCTTT; CDR3: CASRPQGARMNTEAFF
size: -; V: TRBV28; J: TRBJ2-1; D: -; DNA: TGTGCCAGCAGGGACCCGGACAGCTCCTACAATGAGCAGTTCTTC; CDR3: CASRDPDSSYNEQFF
size: once; V: TRBV27; J: TRBJ1-6; D: -; DNA: TGTGCCAGCAGTTTAAAGAACGCCTTGATCCACTTT; CDR3: CASSLKNALIHF
size: -; V: TRBV3-1/TRBV3-2; J: TRBJ2-2; D: TRBD1; DNA: TGTGCCAGCAGCCTCCTGTTACAGGGGACGAACACCGGGGAGCTGTTTTTT; CDR3: CASSLLLQGTNTGELFF
size: -; V: TRBV19; J: TRBJ2-1; D: -; DNA: TGTGCCAGTAGTATAGGGGCACCGACTGATGAGCAGTTCTTC; CDR3: CASSIGAPTDEQFF
size: once; V: TRBV5-4; J: TRBJ2-1; D: -; DNA: TGTGCCAGCAGCCTCGATGTTAGTGTAGATGAGCAGTTCTTC; CDR3: CASSLDVSVDEQFF
size: -; V: TRBV6-5; J: TRBJ2-4; D: -; DNA: TGTGCCAGCAGGGGAGGGGGCCGTGTCAAAAACATTCAGTACTTC; CDR3: CASRGGGRVKNIQYF
size: -; V: TRBV18; J: TRBJ1-5; D: -; DNA: TGTGCCAGCTCACCGCTCCAGGGGAGCAATCAGCCCCAGCATTTT; CDR3: CASSPLQGSNQPQHF
size: -; V: TRBV9; J: TRBJ2-2; D: TRBD2; DNA: TGTGCCAGCAGCTTCGAGGTTAGCGGGGTAAGGAACACCGGGGAGCTGTTTTTT; CDR3: CASSFEVSGVRNTGELFF
size: -; V: TRBV9; J: TRBJ2-7; D: -; DNA: TGTGCCAGCAGCGTAGCCGGACATCCTCTCGAGCAGTACTTC; CDR3: CASSVAGHPLEQYF
size: -; V: TRBV5-1; J: TRBJ2-3; D: -; DNA: TGCGCCAGCAGCTTGGGTGGTTCCACAGATACGCAGTATTTT; CDR3: CASSLGGSTDTQYF
size: -; V: TRBV5-1; J: TRBJ1-3; D: -; DNA: TGCGCCAGCAGCTTGGAGGGACTGTCTGGAAACACCATATATTTT; CDR3: CASSLEGLSGNTIYF